Each of the 2 T cell receptor beta chains below was sequenced from the same sample in a study of neoadjuvant nivolumab and ipilimumab in lung cancer. TCRdb's copy holds only in-frame clones and misses some; the assay was immunoSEQ multiplex PCR. The sample contains about 13,000 clones, almost 96% of which appear only once. The sequences come from peripheral blood, collected after neoadjuvant nivolumab, alone or with ipilimumab, at or shortly before surgery. The receptor set was obtained from an adult with non-small cell lung cancer.

The chain combines TRBV18 with TRBJ2-2; 11 nucleotides line up with TRBD2. The CDR3 contains 16 residues. The germline CDR1 and CDR2 sequences are KGHSH and LQKENI. V shed 8 bases, J shed 4 bases, and the junction held 9 bases outside the gene matches. The CDR3 loop reads CASPVSSGRSTGELFF. CDR3 in DNA: TGTGCCAGCCCGGTTTCTAGCGGGAGGAGCACCGGGGAGCTGTTTTTT.

This chain uses TRBV9 with TRBJ2-1; D may be TRBD2 (5 bases). The V end lost 1 base, the J end lost 6 bases, and 11 bases lay between the germline ends. Germline V gives CDR1 SGDLS, CDR2 YYNGEE. This CDR3 has 14 amino acids. CDR3 sequence reads: CASSVISAANEQFF. The CDR3 nucleotides read TGTGCCAGCAGCGTAATTAGCGCCGCCAATGAGCAGTTCTTC.